The clone carrying this T cell receptor beta chain was observed a handful of times. Per the germline V gene, CDR1 is DFQATT and CDR2 is SNEGSKA (reference sequence). The CDR3 runs to 14 residues. V lost 3 bases, J lost 5 bases, and 15 bases lay in between. The authors drew about 10 milliliters of peripheral blood from each donor. Combining a sample-barcoded 5' primer with a J-beta primer mix, a second PCR ran for 7 to 11 cycles. MiXCR, run by TCRdb on the 5' RACE reads, gives a single entry per CDR3 protein. The top ten clones hold approximately 3.6% of a sample with hundreds of thousands of distinct CDR3 sequences, roughly a quarter of them seen once. The sample comes from a study of blood T cells in healthy people across ages. This sample also belongs to another study, concerning T cells of mothers and their children. That work contributes: Each mother yielded more than 9 million TCR beta CDR3 reads. Each child yielded approximately 2.9 million reads. Researchers report slightly higher, though non-significant, overlap in related mother-child pairs than in unrelated pairs.

This sequence originates from a boy between 2 and 10 years old in good health. Sequencing was done on a sample of blood. This chain links TRBV20-1 with TRBJ2-3; possible D gene TRBD2, 6 bases. The chain's CDR3 is CSARDGRDLDTQYF. The CDR3 nucleotides are TGCAGTGCTAGGGATGGCAGGGACTTAGATACGCAGTATTTT.